Listed here are 30 T cell receptor beta chains from one sample, sequenced in a study of graft-versus-host responses after intestinal transplantation. For these TCRs, the target antigens are not known. Libraries were prepared by immunoSEQ multiplex PCR; TCRdb keeps only in-frame clonotypes and omits some of them. In the table there are under 85,000 clones, less than 95% of which are singletons. Sequencing was performed on unstimulated CD8+ T cells sorted from spleen or lymph node cells, taken before intestinal transplant. Receptors originate from a human donor who received an intestinal transplant.

The chain combines TRBV27 with TRBJ2-7, with 7 bases matching TRBD2. The germline gives CDR1 MNHEY, CDR2 SMNVEV (reference sequence). With 5 bases clipped from V and 4 bases from J, the junction kept 11 bases outside the gene matches. The CDR3 consists of 15 residues. CDR3 DNA: TGTGCCAGCAGTCCTTTAGCGGGCCAAGCTTACGAGCAGTACTTC. This translates into CASSPLAGQAYEQYF.

The rearrangement uses TRBV10-3 and TRBJ1-6; D might be TRBD1 (5 bases). Germline CDR1 and CDR2: ENHRY and SYGVKD. Trimming stripped 10 bases from V and 7 bases from J, with 26 bases between. The CDR3 is made up of 17 amino acids. CDR3 bases: TGTGCCACGGGCGGCAGGGACCCCCTCGGGGGGAATTCACCCCTCCACTTT. Encoded protein: CATGGRDPLGGNSPLHF.

The rearrangement joins TRBV10-3 to TRBJ2-7; 7 nucleotides line up with TRBD2. Losses at the gene ends were 3 bases for V and 0 bases for J; bases not matched to a gene: 8. CDR3 length: 16 residues. The V gene's germline CDR1 is ENHRY and CDR2 SYGVKD. CDR3 bases: TGTGCCATCAGTGACCCCGAGCGGGGTCACTCCTACGAGCAGTACTTC. Translating it yields CAISDPERGHSYEQYF.

V usage is TRBV4-1 and J usage is TRBJ1-4; a weak D match, TRBD1 (5 bases). V lost 1 base and J 3 bases, leaving 12 bases between the germline ends. CDR1 is MGHRA, CDR2 YSYEKL, per germline. The CDR3 runs to 16 residues. The CDR3 is CASSQGQGPANEKLFF. Written as DNA, the CDR3 is TGCGCCAGCAGCCAAGGCCAGGGCCCCGCTAATGAAAAACTGTTTTTT.

The V call is TRBV27, the J call TRBJ1-5; D unclear. CDR1 MNHEY and CDR2 SMNVEV come from the germline V gene (reference sequence). The ends were cut back, 0 bases at V and 4 bases at J, with 7 bases in the middle. The CDR3 runs 14 residues. CDR3 amino acids: CASSLSSRNQPQHF. Written as DNA, the CDR3 is TGTGCCAGCAGTTTATCCTCCAGAAATCAGCCCCAGCATTTT.

The chain has TRBV29-1 and TRBJ2-2, with D maybe TRBD2 (5 bases). Germline CDR1 and CDR2: SQVTM and ANQGSEA. Trimming removed 1 base at V and 7 bases at J, with 7 bases between. This CDR3 is 12 amino acids long. The CDR3 DNA follows: TGCAGCGTTGAAGGAGGGTTCGGGGAGCTGTTTTTT. As protein: CSVEGGFGELFF.

The rearrangement uses TRBV9 and TRBJ2-1; D unresolved. The CDR3 loop spans 12 amino acids. In germline, CDR1 is SGDLS, CDR2 YYNGEE. Trimming stripped 1 base from V and 7 bases from J, with 6 bases between. CDR3 region: CASSVTGNEQFF. In DNA, the CDR3 is TGTGCCAGCAGCGTAACCGGGAATGAGCAGTTCTTC.

The V gene is TRBV27, the J gene TRBJ2-3; 11 bases align to TRBD1. V shed 7 bases, J shed 4 bases, and the junction held 7 bases outside the gene matches. This CDR3 has 15 amino acids. Germline loops: CDR1 MNHEY, CDR2 SMNVEV (reference sequence). CDR3 loop: CASTLGQGAADTQYF. CDR3 nucleotides: TGTGCCAGCACTCTCGGACAGGGGGCGGCAGATACGCAGTATTTT.

The rearrangement uses TRBV7-9 and TRBJ2-7, with D uncertain. V lost 5 bases and J lost 3, with 8 bases in between. The CDR3 consists of 12 residues. Per the germline V gene, CDR1 is SEHNR and CDR2 is FQNEAQ (reference sequence). The CDR3 DNA reads TGTGCCAGCAGCCAGTCTTACTACGAGCAGTACTTC. Amino acid sequence: CASSQSYYEQYF.

This chain links TRBV7-8 with TRBJ2-5; 10 bases agree with TRBD2. V trimming: 5 bases; J trimming: 1 base; junction bases outside the gene matches: 4. Germline values: CDR1 SGHVS, CDR2 FQNEAQ. This CDR3 comprises 15 residues. Here the CDR3 DNA reads TGTGCCAGCAGCCGGAGCGGGGGGGTCCAAGAGACCCAGTACTTC. Protein sequence: CASSRSGGVQETQYF.

The J gene is TRBJ1-6, the V gene TRBV14; 9 bases line up with TRBD1. The CDR3 runs to 14 residues. V lost 3 bases to trimming and J lost 9 bases; unmatched junction nucleotides: 3. The V gene's germline CDR1 is SGHDN and CDR2 FVKESK. CDR3 DNA: TGTGCCAGCAGCCACCGACAGGGGGGTTCACCCCTCCACTTT. It translates to CASSHRQGGSPLHF.

J is TRBJ2-7 and V is TRBV29-1; no firm D call. Germline V lookup: CDR1 SQVTM, CDR2 ANQGSEA. The CDR3 extends over 13 amino acids. The V and J ends lost 2 bases and 5 bases respectively, with 13 bases between them. The CDR3 region is CSVELVGRDEQYF. The CDR3 region has the DNA TGCAGCGTTGAACTAGTCGGCCGCGACGAGCAGTACTTC.

The rearrangement uses TRBV9 and TRBJ1-1; D is perhaps TRBD1 (6 bases). The germline V and J ends were trimmed by 3 bases and 0 bases, with 9 bases remaining between them. The germline CDR1 and CDR2 sequences are SGDLS and YYNGEE. There are 14 residues in the CDR3. The CDR3 region is CASSAGHLNTEAFF. The CDR3 region has the DNA TGTGCCAGCAGCGCGGGACACCTGAACACTGAAGCTTTCTTT.

The chain is built from TRBV19 and TRBJ1-1, with TRBD1 as a possible D gene (6 bases). The V end lost 4 bases, the J end lost 2 bases, and 11 bases lay between the germline ends. Germline values: CDR1 LNHDA, CDR2 SQIVND (reference sequence). This CDR3 region has 14 residues. The chain's CDR3 is CASSTWTVNTEAFF. The CDR3 nucleotides are TGTGCCAGTAGTACCTGGACAGTTAACACTGAAGCTTTCTTT.

The gene calls are TRBV15 and TRBJ1-2, with unresolved D. Deletions cut 0 bases from V and 6 bases from J, with 14 bases between. The germline V gene encodes CDR1 LNHNV and CDR2 YYDKDF (reference sequence). The CDR3 is 15 amino acids. The CDR3 DNA reads as TGTGCCACCAGCAGAGATCGGGGTAGGGTTGATGGCTACACCTTC. Translating it yields CATSRDRGRVDGYTF.

This clone was seen a single time. V gene TRBV4-1 combines with J gene TRBJ1-2, with D maybe TRBD1 (5 bases). CDR3 length: 18 residues. The V gene lost 5 bases and the J gene lost 1 base, with 23 bases spanning the gap. Germline V gene sequence: CDR1 MGHRA, CDR2 YSYEKL. The CDR3 nucleotides read TGCGCCAGCAGCAACTGGGGCAGCTCAAAGAAAGATAACTATGGCTACACCTTC. It encodes CASSNWGSSKKDNYGYTF.

V usage is TRBV27 and J usage is TRBJ2-7; 8 bases fit TRBD2. The CDR3 extends over 12 amino acids. The junction had 4 bases not matched to a gene; V was cut back by 6 bases and J by 6 bases. The germline V gene encodes CDR1 MNHEY and CDR2 SMNVEV (reference sequence). CDR3 region: CASRPAGGEQYF. CDR3 coding DNA: TGTGCCAGCAGACCGGCGGGAGGCGAGCAGTACTTC.

J is TRBJ1-1 and V is TRBV7-8; D uncertain. This CDR3 is built from 15 residues. V dropped 2 bases and J dropped 5 bases, with 15 bases sitting between them. The V gene's germline CDR1 is SGHVS and CDR2 FQNEAQ. The CDR3 protein is CASSLMVGSGTEAFF. CDR3 sequence (DNA): TGTGCCAGCAGCTTAATGGTCGGGAGTGGTACTGAAGCTTTCTTT. Using reference TRBV7-8 and TRBJ1-1 for the parts outside the CDR3, the full variable domain is GAGVSQSPRYKVAKRGQDVALRCDPISGHVSLFWYQQALGQGPEFLTYFQNEAQLDKSGLPSDRFFAERPEGSVSTLKIQRTQQEDSAVYLCASSLMVGSGTEAFFGQGTRLTVV.

The V and J genes are TRBV6-1 and TRBJ1-2; D gene unclear. There are 16 residues in the CDR3. Trimming stripped 0 bases from V and 4 bases from J, with 15 bases between. CDR1 is MNHNS and CDR2 is SASEGT in the germline V gene. The CDR3 nucleotides read TGTGCCAGCAGTGAAGCGGGAGACCGAGCTATCTATGGCTACACCTTC. Its protein product is CASSEAGDRAIYGYTF.

Notes on this clone: Other DNA sequences from this sample encode an identical CDR3 as well. The rearrangement links TRBV5-6 to TRBJ1-1, with TRBD1 matching over 11 bases. The junction had 9 bases not matched to a gene; V was cut back by 5 bases and J by 6 bases. Germline CDR1 SGHDT, CDR2 YYEEEE. This CDR3 has 15 residues. CDR3 sequence: CASRLGTGGFAEAFF. For the CDR3, the DNA is TGTGCCAGCAGATTAGGGACAGGGGGTTTTGCTGAAGCTTTCTTT.

This sequence joins TRBV9 and TRBJ2-3; D is perhaps TRBD1 (6 bases). The CDR3 sequence is 13 residues long. Trimming removed 4 bases from V and 6 bases from J, with 12 bases in between. Per the germline V gene, CDR1 is SGDLS and CDR2 is YYNGEE. The CDR3 spells CASSPGVGDTQYF. The CDR3 DNA follows: TGTGCCAGCAGCCCAGGGGTTGGGGATACGCAGTATTTT. The full variable domain, in which reference TRBV9 and TRBJ2-3 provide the parts outside the CDR3, is DSGVTQTPKHLITATGQRVTLRCSPRSGDLSVYWYQQSLDQGLQFLIQYYNGEERAKGNILERFSAQQFPDLHSELNLSSLELGDSALYFCASSPGVGDTQYFGPGTRLTVL.

V gene TRBV2 combines with J gene TRBJ2-5; 7 nucleotides align to TRBD1. V trimming: 6 bases; J trimming: 2 bases; junction bases outside the gene matches: 0. CDR3 size: 12 residues. The germline CDR1 and CDR2 sequences are SNHLY and FYNNEI. The CDR3 DNA reads as TGTGCCAGCAGGGACAGGCAAGAGACCCAGTACTTC. Translation gives CASRDRQETQYF.

The gene calls are TRBV13 and TRBJ1-1; D perhaps matches TRBD1 (5 bases). CDR1 is PRHDT, CDR2 FYEKMQ, per germline (reference sequence). V lost 5 bases, J lost 6 bases, and 13 bases lay in between. The CDR3 is 13 amino acids. The CDR3 DNA sequence: TGTGCCAGCAGCCCAAAGACAGCTCCTGAAGCTTTCTTT. Encoded protein: CASSPKTAPEAFF.

This chain connects TRBV7-3 to TRBJ2-2, with D possibly TRBD1 on 7 matching bases. CDR3 length equals 17 residues. V lost 7 bases and J 0 bases, leaving 18 bases between the germline ends. The germline V gene encodes CDR1 SGHTA and CDR2 FQGTGA. The CDR3 DNA sequence: TGTGCCAGCATGGACCCAGGGGGGCTAACGAACACCGGGGAGCTGTTTTTT. Translation: CASMDPGGLTNTGELFF. The full variable domain, with the rest looked up from reference TRBV7-3 and TRBJ2-2, is GAGVSQTPSNKVTEKGKYVELRCDPISGHTALYWYRQSLGQGPEFLIYFQGTGAADDSGLPNDRFFAVRPEGSVSTLKIQRTERGDSAVYLCASMDPGGLTNTGELFFGEGSRLTVL.

This clone was seen a single time. The chain links TRBV7-8 to TRBJ1-2, with 7 bases identical to TRBD1. This CDR3 has 16 residues. Germline V gene lookup returns CDR1 SGHVS and CDR2 FQNEAQ. The trim removed 1 base at V and 3 bases at J, leaving 8 bases unmatched. The CDR3 nucleotides read TGTGCCAGCAGCTTAGACCGACAGGGCCTTGACTATGGCTACACCTTC. Translating it yields CASSLDRQGLDYGYTF.

This clone appeared a single time. The chain is built from TRBV19 and TRBJ1-1; D is possibly TRBD1 (6 bases). Trimming left V 5 bases short and J 6 bases short, with 10 bases between. The germline V gene encodes CDR1 LNHDA and CDR2 SQIVND (reference sequence). The CDR3 extends over 12 amino acids. The CDR3 sequence: CASSPRTAEAFF. Here the CDR3 DNA reads TGTGCCAGTAGTCCAAGGACAGCTGAAGCTTTCTTT. The full variable domain, with the rest looked up from reference TRBV19 and TRBJ1-1, is DGGITQSPKYLFRKEGQNVTLSCEQNLNHDAMYWYRQDPGQGLRLIYYSQIVNDFQKGDIAEGYSVSREKKESFPLTVTSAQKNPTAFYLCASSPRTAEAFFGQGTRLTVV.

The V call is TRBV14, the J call TRBJ1-6, with unresolved D. With 0 bases removed from V and 0 bases from J, the gap between germline ends came to 3 bases. The CDR3 has 15 residues. Germline-derived CDR1 and CDR2 are SGHDN and FVKESK. As DNA, the CDR3 is TGTGCCAGCAGCCAAGATAGCTCCTATAATTCACCCCTCCACTTT. Encoded protein: CASSQDSSYNSPLHF. The full variable domain, rest sourced from reference TRBV14 and TRBJ1-6, is EAGVTQFPSHSVIEKGQTVTLRCDPISGHDNLYWYRRVMGKEIKFLLHFVKESKQDESGMPNNRFLAERTGGTYSTLKVQPAELEDSGVYFCASSQDSSYNSPLHFGNGTRLTVT.

The V and J genes are TRBV5-1 and TRBJ2-3, with D uncertain. V lost 9 bases to trimming and J lost 5 bases, with 13 bases between them. CDR1 SGHRS and CDR2 YFSETQ come from the germline V gene. The CDR3 is 12 amino acids. CDR3 nucleotide sequence: TGCGCCACCACCGGAGTGGAAGATACGCAGTATTTT. This translates into CATTGVEDTQYF.

This sequence joins TRBV5-8 and TRBJ1-5; D gene unclear. With 2 bases removed from V and 7 bases from J, the gap between germline ends came to 13 bases. Germline V gives CDR1 SGHTS, CDR2 YDEGEE. The CDR3 is 14 amino acids. The CDR3, as DNA: TGTGCCAGCAGCTTATTCGGGATGGGGCAGCCCCAGCATTTT. Translation gives CASSLFGMGQPQHF.

The V call is TRBV13, the J call TRBJ2-3; D may be TRBD2 (5 bases). Germline CDR1 is PRHDT and CDR2 is FYEKMQ (reference sequence). The CDR3 length is 14 residues. V gave up 3 bases and J gave up 3 bases, with 10 bases separating them. CDR3 sequence reads: CASSLRVGTDTQYF. The CDR3 DNA follows: TGTGCCAGCAGCTTGCGGGTGGGGACAGATACGCAGTATTTT.